This entry lists 21 T cell receptor beta chains sequenced from one sample in a study of T cell responses to AZD1222 COVID-19 vaccine. The protocol was immunoSEQ multiplex PCR, while the TCRdb copy is restricted to in-frame clones and leaves out a portion. The sample consists of about 140,000 clones, under 95% of them appearing once. The sample here was peripheral blood, taken on day 0 of AZD1222 vaccination. All receptors derive from an adult in good health.

The chain combines TRBV6-2 or TRBV6-3 with TRBJ2-1; a possible D gene is TRBD2 (6 bases). CDR3 length: 16 amino acids. Germline CDR1 reads MNHEY; CDR2 reads SVGEGT. Trimming cost V 5 bases and J 0 bases, with 14 bases left between them. CDR3 coding DNA: TGTGCCAGCAGTGACCCGGGACTTAGCTCCTACAATGAGCAGTTCTTC. As protein: CASSDPGLSSYNEQFF.

V is TRBV7-9 and J is TRBJ2-2; D might be TRBD1 (5 bases). The J call may be wrong; the DNA end is better matched by TRBJ1-3. This CDR3 region has 14 residues. Germline V lookup: CDR1 SEHNR, CDR2 FQNEAQ (reference sequence). In nucleotides, the CDR3 is TGTGCCAGCAGCCCCCGGGACGGCGGAAACACCATATATTTT. Protein: CASSPRDGGNTIYF.

The CDR3 nucleotides are TGTGCCAGCTCACCACTTAGCGACAGTTTGGCACCCCTCCACTTT. Encoded protein: CASSPLSDSLAPLHF. The rearrangement links TRBV18 to TRBJ1-6; D is perhaps TRBD1 (5 bases). The CDR3 has 15 residues. V gave up 1 base and J gave up 11 bases, with 15 bases separating them. Per germline, CDR1 KGHSH and CDR2 LQKENI.

The rearrangement uses TRBV6-5 and TRBJ1-4; D uncertain. Trimming stripped 7 bases from V and 5 bases from J, with 14 bases between. Germline values: CDR1 MNHEY, CDR2 SVGAGI. CDR3 size: 14 residues. The CDR3 region has the DNA TGTGCCAGCACCGACTTCATCCCAAATGAAAAACTGTTTTTT. Its protein is CASTDFIPNEKLFF.

This clone was detected only once. The genes are TRBV28 and TRBJ2-3; tentatively, D is TRBD2 (6 bases). In germline, CDR1 is MDHEN, CDR2 SYDVKM. The CDR3 covers 16 residues. V was cut by 4 bases and J by 4 bases, with 18 bases left in between. CDR3 protein: CASSSLHREIPDTQYF. The DNA for the CDR3 is TGTGCCAGCAGTTCCTTACACCGGGAGATCCCAGATACGCAGTATTTT. The complete variable domain, with remaining parts taken from reference TRBV28 and TRBJ2-3, reads DVKVTQSSRYLVKRTGEKVFLECVQDMDHENMFWYRQDPGLGLRLIYFSYDVKMKEKGDIPEGYSVSREKKERFSLILESASTNQTSMYLCASSSLHREIPDTQYFGPGTRLTVL.

V usage is TRBV7-9 and J usage is TRBJ1-2, with TRBD1 identical over 7 bases. The CDR3 has 15 residues. Germline CDR1 and CDR2: SEHNR and FQNEAQ (reference sequence). V trimming: 4 bases; J trimming: 4 bases; junction bases outside the gene matches: 9. The CDR3 nucleotides read TGTGCCAGCAGCTCGCAGACAGGGTATGGCTATGGCTACACCTTC. Its protein is CASSSQTGYGYGYTF.

The V and J genes are TRBV28 and TRBJ1-2; 7 positions match TRBD1. J was trimmed by 6 bases and V by 2 bases; bases with no gene match: 6. This CDR3 comprises 14 residues. Germline V gene lookup returns CDR1 MDHEN and CDR2 SYDVKM. The DNA of the CDR3 is TGTGCCAGCAGTTTAGGTGCGACAGGGAATGGCTACACCTTC. This gives the protein CASSLGATGNGYTF.

The chain employs TRBV7-2 and TRBJ1-4, with 7 bases aligning to TRBD1. The CDR3 covers 17 residues. V lost 5 bases to trimming and J lost 4 bases; unmatched junction nucleotides: 13. Germline V gene sequence: CDR1 SGHTA, CDR2 FQGNSA. CDR3 protein: CASSLRQGSPLNEKLFF. The CDR3 bases are TGTGCCAGCAGCCTACGACAGGGAAGCCCCCTTAATGAAAAACTGTTTTTT. Full variable domain (rest looked up from reference TRBV7-2 and TRBJ1-4): GAGVSQSPSNKVTEKGKDVELRCDPISGHTALYWYRQSLGQGLEFLIYFQGNSAPDKSGLPSDRFSAERTGGSVSTLTIQRTQQEDSAVYLCASSLRQGSPLNEKLFFGSGTQLSVL.

The chain carries TRBV7-8 and TRBJ2-7; unclear D gene. The germline V and J ends were trimmed by 3 bases and 3 bases, with 9 bases remaining between them. Germline lookup yields CDR1 SGHVS and CDR2 FQNEAQ. The CDR3 totals 13 residues. The CDR3 sequence is CASSFGRIYEQYF. The CDR3 region has the DNA TGTGCCAGCAGCTTTGGACGGATCTACGAGCAGTACTTC.

This clone was detected only a few times. V gene TRBV18 combines with J gene TRBJ1-1; the D is unclear. The germline V gene encodes CDR1 KGHSH and CDR2 LQKENI. The CDR3 is 13 amino acids. V lost 3 bases to trimming and J lost 4 bases, with 9 bases between them. The CDR3 region has the DNA TGTGCCAGCTCACCTCGCGGGAGCACTGAAGCTTTCTTT. It codes for CASSPRGSTEAFF.

The rearrangement uses TRBV29-1 and TRBJ1-1, with D maybe TRBD1 (6 bases). With 5 bases removed from V and 3 bases from J, the gap between germline ends came to 10 bases. Germline CDR1 reads SQVTM; CDR2 reads ANQGSEA. CDR3 length equals 12 residues. The DNA for the CDR3 is TGCAGCGTTACCGGACAGTACACTGAAGCTTTCTTT. It codes for CSVTGQYTEAFF.

The chain joins TRBV20-1 to TRBJ1-2, with D uncertain. This CDR3 has 10 residues. V was trimmed by 6 bases and J by 14 bases, leaving 16 bases between them. CDR1 DFQATT and CDR2 SNEGSKA come from the germline V gene (reference sequence). This CDR3 reads CSAAPGSRTF. As DNA, the CDR3 is TGCAGTGCCGCCCCGGGCAGCCGGACCTTC.

As concerns this clone: The sample holds other DNA sequences that translate to the same CDR3. The chain recombines TRBV15 with TRBJ1-1; D uncertain. CDR1 and CDR2 from the germline V gene are LNHNV and YYDKDF (reference sequence). CDR3 length: 13 amino acids. The V gene lost 0 bases and the J gene lost 1 base, with 3 bases spanning the gap. Here the CDR3 reads CATSRDRNTEAFF. CDR3 in DNA: TGTGCCACCAGCAGAGATAGGAACACTGAAGCTTTCTTT. The whole variable domain, remainder taken from reference TRBV15 and TRBJ1-1, is DAMVIQNPRYQVTQFGKPVTLSCSQTLNHNVMYWYQQKSSQAPKLLFHYYDKDFNNEADTPDNFQSRRPNTSFCFLDIRSPGLGDTAMYLCATSRDRNTEAFFGQGTRLTVV.

The chain recombines TRBV6-4 with TRBJ1-1; no firm D call. V shed 3 bases and J shed 1 base, with 6 bases lying between them. CDR1 MRHNA and CDR2 SNTAGT come from the germline V gene. The CDR3 has 13 amino acids. The DNA for the CDR3 is TGTGCCAGCAGTGAACGCGGGAACACTGAAGCTTTCTTT. Residues: CASSERGNTEAFF.

This chain joins TRBV7-8 and TRBJ1-1; maybe TRBD1 (6 bases). Trimming removed 0 bases from V and 1 base from J, with 9 bases in between. Per the germline V gene, CDR1 is SGHVS and CDR2 is FQNEAQ. CDR3 length equals 15 residues. The CDR3 protein is CASSLATRGNTEAFF. CDR3 coding DNA: TGTGCCAGCAGCTTAGCGACCAGGGGGAACACTGAAGCTTTCTTT.

V usage is TRBV13 and J usage is TRBJ1-1, with D uncertain. The CDR3 runs 14 residues. V dropped 0 bases and J dropped 3 bases, with 8 bases sitting between them. Germline CDR1 PRHDT, CDR2 FYEKMQ (reference sequence). Here the CDR3 DNA reads TGTGCCAGCAGCTTAGGGGGGTGGGACACTGAAGCTTTCTTT. Amino acid sequence: CASSLGGWDTEAFF.

The chain couples TRBV28 to TRBJ2-1, with 8 nucleotides matching TRBD2. CDR3 length equals 12 residues. CDR1 is MDHEN, CDR2 SYDVKM, per germline. V gave up 8 bases and J gave up 4 bases; unmatched junction bases: 1. Written as DNA, the CDR3 is TGTGCCAGCGAGCGGGAGTACAATGAGCAGTTCTTC. It yields the protein CASEREYNEQFF.

This sequence joins TRBV4-1 and TRBJ2-7, with 10 bases lining up with TRBD1. V was clipped by 0 bases and J by 7 bases; unmatched bases: 15. The CDR3 has 18 amino acids. Germline-derived CDR1 and CDR2 are MGHRA and YSYEKL. Here the CDR3 DNA reads TGCGCCAGCAGCCAAGAATCAAACCTGGGACAGGGGTCAGGGGAGCAGTACTTC. Protein sequence: CASSQESNLGQGSGEQYF.

The rearrangement links TRBV3-1 (or the pseudogene TRBV3-2) to TRBJ2-1; D gene ambiguous. CDR1 and CDR2 from the germline V gene are LGHDT and YNNKEL (reference sequence). This CDR3 spans 17 amino acids. V was cut by 1 base and J by 0 bases, with 13 bases left in between. As DNA, the CDR3 is TGTGCCAGCAGCCAAGGACTGTCTCCGATCTCCTACAATGAGCAGTTCTTC. Amino acid sequence: CASSQGLSPISYNEQFF.

The V gene is TRBV30, the J gene TRBJ2-7; D unresolved. Germline CDR1 reads GTSNPN; CDR2 reads SVGIG (reference sequence). The CDR3 covers 12 residues. V lost 5 bases to trimming and J lost 2 bases, with 10 bases between them. This chain's CDR3 is CAWGDLPYEQYF. CDR3 nucleotide sequence: TGTGCCTGGGGAGATCTTCCCTACGAGCAGTACTTC.

This rearrangement joins TRBV27 to TRBJ2-3; 7 bases fit TRBD1. The germline CDR1 and CDR2 sequences are MNHEY and SMNVEV (reference sequence). The CDR3 consists of 17 residues. Trimming at V came to 6 bases and at J to 0 bases, leaving 12 bases not matched to a gene. The CDR3 DNA reads as TGTGCCAGCAGCCAGCCCCTGGACAGGTGGAGCACAGATACGCAGTATTTT. This sequence encodes CASSQPLDRWSTDTQYF.